This T cell receptor (beta chain) was obtained from a study of patients and donors after allogeneic stem cell transplantation. From germline, CDR1 is SQVTM and CDR2 ANQGSEA. This CDR3 has 11 amino acids. Trimming pared 4 bases from V and 1 base from J, leaving 4 bases between. In its sample, this clonotype is medium-sized. A single record per CDR3 protein comes from TCRdb applying MiXCR to the RT-PCR reads. Among about 2,500 distinct CDR3 sequences listed, 7% to 10% were seen once. This clonotype originated in a human donor who was either an allogeneic HSCT recipient or a stem cell or donor lymphocyte infusion donor (not recorded which). It is not recorded whose cells these are; they may come from a transplant donor. The gene calls are TRBV29-1 and TRBJ1-1, with D unclear. Sequenced: blood, either unsorted or a sorted T cell fraction (not recorded which). DNA of the CDR3: TGCAGCGTTGGGGAGAACACTGAAGCTTTCTTT. Translated: CSVGENTEAFF.